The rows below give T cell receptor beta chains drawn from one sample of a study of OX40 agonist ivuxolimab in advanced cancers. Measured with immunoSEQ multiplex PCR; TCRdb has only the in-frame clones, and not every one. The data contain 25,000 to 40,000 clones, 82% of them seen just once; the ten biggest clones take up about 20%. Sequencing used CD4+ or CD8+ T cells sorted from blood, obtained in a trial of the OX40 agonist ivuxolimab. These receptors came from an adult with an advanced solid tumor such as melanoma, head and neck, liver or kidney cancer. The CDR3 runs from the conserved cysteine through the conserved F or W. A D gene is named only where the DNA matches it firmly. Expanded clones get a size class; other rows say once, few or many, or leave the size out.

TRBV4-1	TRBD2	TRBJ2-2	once	CASSQDWGGFTNTGELFF	TGCGCCAGCAGCCAAGATTGGGGAGGGTTCACGAACACCGGGGAGCTGTTTTTT
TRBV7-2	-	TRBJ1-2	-	CASSLGQQPNYGYTF	TGTGCCAGCAGTCTTGGACAGCAACCTAACTATGGCTACACCTTC
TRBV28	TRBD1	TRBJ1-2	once	CASSLTGTGYGYTF	TGTGCCAGCAGTCTCACCGGGACAGGGTACGGCTACACCTTC
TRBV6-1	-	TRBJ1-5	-	CASSGRQVNQPQHF	TGTGCCAGCAGCGGGAGACAGGTGAATCAGCCCCAGCATTTT
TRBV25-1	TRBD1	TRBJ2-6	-	CASSPGQGHSGANVLTF	TGTGCCAGCAGCCCGGGACAGGGCCACTCTGGGGCCAACGTCCTGACTTTC
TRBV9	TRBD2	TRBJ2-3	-	CASSAQRGGDTQYF	TGTGCCAGCAGCGCCCAGCGGGGGGGTGATACGCAGTATTTT
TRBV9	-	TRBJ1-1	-	CASSAGGGEWNEAFF	TGTGCCAGCAGCGCCGGGGGTGGGGAATGGAATGAAGCTTTCTTT
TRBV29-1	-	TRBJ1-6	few	CSAQDSPNSPLHF	TGCAGCGCGCAAGACAGTCCCAATTCACCCCTCCACTTT
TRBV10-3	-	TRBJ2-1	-	CAISIARRGYNEQFF	TGTGCCATCAGTATAGCCCGGCGGGGTTACAATGAGCAGTTCTTC
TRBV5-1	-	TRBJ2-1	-	CASSLANYNEQFF	TGCGCCAGCAGCTTGGCAAACTACAATGAGCAGTTCTTC
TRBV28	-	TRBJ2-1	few	CASSPTRASYNEQFF	TGTGCCAGCAGTCCTACCAGGGCTTCCTACAATGAGCAGTTCTTC
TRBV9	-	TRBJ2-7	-	CASSVEGEGEQYF	TGTGCCAGCAGCGTAGAAGGGGAAGGCGAGCAGTACTTC
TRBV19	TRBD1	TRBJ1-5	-	CASSRDRGRESGQPQHF	TGTGCCAGTAGTCGGGACAGGGGGCGAGAAAGCGGCCAGCCCCAGCATTTT
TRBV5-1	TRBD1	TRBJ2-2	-	CASSLEGGDTGELFF	TGCGCCAGCAGCTTGGAAGGGGGCGACACCGGGGAGCTGTTTTTT
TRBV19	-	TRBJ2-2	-	CASTLAMDTGELFF	TGTGCCAGTACCCTCGCAATGGATACCGGGGAGCTGTTTTTT
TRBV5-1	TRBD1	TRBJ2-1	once	CASSLAPGGSEEQFF	TGCGCCAGCAGCTTGGCGCCAGGGGGCAGCGAGGAGCAGTTCTTC
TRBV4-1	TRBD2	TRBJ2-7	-	CASSQVAGEIYEQYF	TGCGCCAGCAGCCAAGTTGCGGGGGAGATATACGAGCAGTACTTC
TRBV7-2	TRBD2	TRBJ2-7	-	CASSSPLAGAYEQYF	TGTGCCAGCAGCAGTCCTCTAGCGGGAGCCTACGAGCAGTACTTC
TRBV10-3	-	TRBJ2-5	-	CAISERFGGVGQETQYF	TGTGCCATCAGTGAGAGGTTTGGGGGCGTGGGGCAAGAGACCCAGTACTTC
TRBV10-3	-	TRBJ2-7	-	CAISDGRRGNEQYF	TGTGCCATCAGTGATGGCCGAAGGGGGAACGAGCAGTACTTC
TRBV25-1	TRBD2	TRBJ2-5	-	CASSENFAGVETQYF	TGTGCCAGCAGTGAAAATTTTGCGGGAGTGGAGACCCAGTACTTC
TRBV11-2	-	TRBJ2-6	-	CASSLGRDRFSGANVLTF	TGTGCCAGCAGCTTAGGAAGAGACAGGTTCTCTGGGGCCAACGTCCTGACTTTC
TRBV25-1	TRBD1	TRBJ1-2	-	CASSPGQINYGYTF	TGTGCCAGCAGCCCGGGACAGATCAACTATGGCTACACCTTC
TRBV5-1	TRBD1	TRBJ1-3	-	CASSLYGGQGPVSGYEGNTIYF	TGCGCCAGCAGCTTGTACGGAGGACAGGGCCCGGTTTCGGGGTATGAGGGAAACACCATATATTTT
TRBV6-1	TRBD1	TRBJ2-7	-	CASRGTAFPYEQYF	TGTGCCAGCAGGGGGACAGCCTTCCCCTACGAGCAGTACTTC
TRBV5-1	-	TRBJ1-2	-	CASRDRERGGYTF	TGCGCCAGCAGGGACCGGGAGAGAGGGGGCTACACCTTC
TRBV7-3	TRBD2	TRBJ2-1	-	CASSPRLAAEDNEQFF	TGTGCCAGCAGCCCAAGACTAGCGGCGGAAGACAATGAGCAGTTCTTC